The T cell receptor beta chain described here comes from a study of cytomegalovirus exposure and HLA in healthy donors. The CDR3 is 14 residues long. Germline V gene sequence: CDR1 SQVTM, CDR2 ANQGSEA. V lost 6 bases to trimming and J lost 1 base; unmatched junction nucleotides: 4. Amplification used 60 Vbeta primers and 13 Jbeta primers. The method was immunoSEQ multiplex PCR; TCRdb's version includes in-frame clones alone and lacks a portion of them. Seen here are 70,000 to 95,000 clones, roughly 74% observed once, and the top ten hold under 2.5%. This clone was found once. This clonotype was sampled from a middle-aged man in good health and CMV-seronegative. The chain recombines TRBV29-1 with TRBJ2-5, with 11 bases that match TRBD1. The sequenced material came from PBMCs. CDR3 sequence: CSVAGTGGQETQYF. CDR3 nucleotide sequence: TGCAGCGTCGCCGGGACAGGGGGCCAAGAGACCCAGTACTTC.